The TCR beta chain described here comes from a study of blood T cell repertoires in COVID-19. Study summary: Collection of acute and convalescent COVID-19 samples took place in the United States, Italy and Spain. PBMCs, B-cell-depleted T cells, or T cells provided the cDNA or gDNA that made up the material.

In the original analysis: Amplifying reference gene primers gave estimates of nucleated cell counts. Here immunoSEQ multiplex PCR was the method, and the copy in TCRdb shows in-frame clones only, minus some. V and J calls and clone size follow that table, whereas D and trimming were derived from the DNA. The repertoire holds about 44,000 clones, with roughly 87% as singletons. This clone was recorded a few times. The J segment lost 4 bases and the V segment lost 9 bases, leaving 5 bases of the junction unmatched. Per the germline V gene, CDR1 is LNHDA and CDR2 is SQIVND (reference sequence). This CDR3 region has 12 residues.

The sample consisted of peripheral blood. This chain connects TRBV19 to TRBJ1-2; 7 bases line up with TRBD1. This TCR was sampled from an elderly woman in a cohort sampled during active or convalescent COVID-19. The CDR3 nucleotides are TGTGCCAGCCAACGGGACAGCTATGGCTACACCTTC. This codes for CASQRDSYGYTF.